This T cell receptor (beta chain) comes out of a study of radiation and T cells in renal cell carcinoma. Time point described: blood 4 weeks post-SBRT, at nephrectomy. Treatment indicated: 15 Gy SBRT to primary tumor, nephrectomy 4 weeks later. Nephrectomy followed 15 Gy stereotactic body radiation by 4 weeks. This renal cell carcinoma was of the clear cell type. Note on this clone: What it binds is not known.

The CDR3 covers 17 residues. V dropped 3 bases and J dropped 7; count of bases not matched to a gene: 10. CDR1 MNHNS and CDR2 SASEGT come from the germline V gene. Assay used: immunoSEQ multiplex PCR; TCRdb lists only in-frame clones, some missing. Of 80,000 or so clones detected, about 88% appear once; the ten largest clones hold approximately 6.2%. General study findings and limits: Baseline intratumoral clonotype presence is unknown without pretreatment biopsies. In blood, top tumor clones expanded by 2 weeks, shrinking by 4.

The clonotype was recovered from a woman in her 70s with renal cell carcinoma. This chain joins TRBV6-1 and TRBJ1-6; 9 nucleotides match TRBD1. The sample in question was blood, obtained from a patient whose treatment included radiotherapy and nephrectomy. CDR3 sequence reads: CASSDDPGTGTNSPLHF. The CDR3 DNA sequence: TGTGCCAGCAGTGATGATCCCGGGACAGGGACCAATTCACCCCTCCACTTT.